The 16 T cell receptor beta chains below were found in one sample sequenced in a study of T cell changes during pregnancy in multiple sclerosis. TCRdb keeps only in-frame clones here, not all; method: immunoSEQ multiplex PCR. The sample records about 68,000 clones, around nine tenths being singletons. The sample here was peripheral blood, taken after pregnancy. The receptors derive from a female donor in good health, enrolled as a control in a pregnancy study.

The gene calls are TRBV7-9 and TRBJ2-4, with 7 bases identical to TRBD1. The CDR3 has 15 residues. The ends lost 5 bases at V and 4 bases at J; junction bases unmatched: 8. Germline CDR1 is SEHNR and CDR2 is FQNEAQ (reference sequence). The CDR3 DNA sequence: TGTGCCAGCAGCCCAACGACAGGGTTTAAAAACATTCAGTACTTC. This encodes CASSPTTGFKNIQYF.

This clone appeared once. V usage is TRBV19 and J usage is TRBJ2-5; 9 bases fit TRBD1. The germline V gene has CDR1 LNHDA and CDR2 SQIVND (reference sequence). The CDR3 runs to 13 residues. J was trimmed by 5 bases and V by 7 bases; bases with no gene match: 5. The CDR3 DNA reads as TGTGCCAGTACCCCGACAGGGGGGGAGACCCAGTACTTC. Translating gives CASTPTGGETQYF. The whole variable domain, filled in from reference TRBV19 and TRBJ2-5, reads DGGITQSPKYLFRKEGQNVTLSCEQNLNHDAMYWYRQDPGQGLRLIYYSQIVNDFQKGDIAEGYSVSREKKESFPLTVTSAQKNPTAFYLCASTPTGGETQYFGPGTRLLVL.

This sequence joins TRBV6-4 and TRBJ2-3, with D perhaps TRBD1 (6 bases). With 0 bases removed from V and 7 bases from J, the gap between germline ends came to 17 bases. CDR3 size: 16 residues. Germline-derived CDR1 and CDR2 are MRHNA and SNTAGT. The CDR3 is CASSDSEGTTKNTQYF. In DNA form, the CDR3 reads TGTGCCAGCAGTGACTCAGAGGGGACAACCAAAAATACGCAGTATTTT.

The chain's CDR3 is CASSLSAGNTIYF. DNA for the CDR3: TGTGCCAGCAGCCTCTCAGCTGGAAACACCATATATTTT. The V and J genes are TRBV5-6 and TRBJ1-3; no definite D call. CDR1 is SGHDT and CDR2 is YYEEEE in the germline V gene. The CDR3 is 13 amino acids. V was cut by 4 bases and J by 2 bases, with 7 bases left in between.

This CDR3 reads CASSPSGRANTGELFF. The DNA of the CDR3 is TGCGCCAGCAGCCCTAGCGGGAGGGCGAACACCGGGGAGCTGTTTTTT. The genes are TRBV5-1 and TRBJ2-2; 12 nucleotides line up with TRBD2. Germline CDR1 SGHRS, CDR2 YFSETQ. CDR3 length equals 16 residues. J gave up 0 bases and V 4 bases, and 1 base lay outside the gene matches.

This clone was seen once. The rearrangement links TRBV7-9 to TRBJ2-7; D is uncertain. This CDR3 has 12 residues. In germline, CDR1 is SEHNR, CDR2 FQNEAQ (reference sequence). V gave up 3 bases and J gave up 3 bases, with 6 bases separating them. CDR3 in amino acids: CASSFGDYEQYF. DNA for the CDR3: TGTGCCAGCAGCTTTGGAGACTACGAGCAGTACTTC.

The chain employs TRBV7-2 and TRBJ2-4; TRBD2 might be the D (5 bases). The CDR3 runs to 14 residues. The V end lost 5 bases, the J end lost 4 bases, and 12 bases lay between the germline ends. Germline V lookup: CDR1 SGHTA, CDR2 FQGNSA. The CDR3 reads CASSPVGAKNIQYF. The DNA of the CDR3 is TGTGCCAGCAGCCCCGTGGGAGCGAAAAACATTCAGTACTTC.

The chain carries TRBV9 and TRBJ1-1; 9 bases fit TRBD1. This CDR3 region has 18 residues. Germline CDR1 reads SGDLS; CDR2 reads YYNGEE. V gave up 2 bases and J gave up 3 bases; unmatched junction bases: 14. CDR3 protein: CASSVSPGQGPADTEAFF. The CDR3, as DNA: TGTGCCAGCAGCGTCTCTCCCGGACAGGGGCCCGCCGACACTGAAGCTTTCTTT.

V is TRBV10-2 and J is TRBJ2-7; a possible D gene is TRBD1 (6 bases). Trimming shortened V by 2 bases and J by 0 bases, and 14 bases separated the two germline ends. Germline V CDR1 and CDR2: WSHSY, SAAADI. This CDR3 is built from 16 residues. The CDR3 is CASSEGGFGSSYEQYF. CDR3 DNA: TGCGCCAGCAGTGAGGGGGGCTTCGGCAGCTCCTACGAGCAGTACTTC.

V and J are TRBV7-2 and TRBJ2-1; TRBD2 agrees at 11 bases. CDR3 length equals 16 residues. From germline, CDR1 is SGHTA and CDR2 FQGNSA. V trimming: 8 bases; J trimming: 7 bases; junction bases outside the gene matches: 13. CDR3 DNA sequence: TGTGCCAGCTCGCGGGAGGTAGCGGGGGGGAATAATGAGCAGTTCTTC. It specifies CASSREVAGGNNEQFF.

The genes are TRBV7-8 and TRBJ2-5, with 8 bases identical to TRBD2. The J segment lost 5 bases and the V segment lost 3 bases, leaving 14 bases of the junction unmatched. This CDR3 is 17 amino acids long. CDR1 SGHVS and CDR2 FQNEAQ come from the germline V gene. CDR3 nucleotide sequence: TGTGCCAGCAGCTTCCCCCGGGACTCCCCGGGGGGGGAGACCCAGTACTTC. Protein: CASSFPRDSPGGETQYF.

This rearrangement joins TRBV28 to TRBJ2-7, with 7 bases that match TRBD1. This CDR3 has 14 amino acids. Germline lookup yields CDR1 MDHEN and CDR2 SYDVKM. J gave up 4 bases and V 5 bases, and 8 bases lay outside the gene matches. CDR3 in amino acids: CASSLGQVSYEQYF. CDR3 DNA: TGTGCCAGCAGTCTCGGACAGGTGTCGTACGAGCAGTACTTC.

The CDR3 DNA sequence: TGTGCCAGCAGCCCGGATGGGGGGTACAATGAGCAGTTCTTC. Translated: CASSPDGGYNEQFF. V gene TRBV7-8 combines with J gene TRBJ2-1; a weak D match, TRBD2 (6 bases). This CDR3 spans 14 amino acids. Germline V gene lookup returns CDR1 SGHVS and CDR2 FQNEAQ. V was shortened by 5 bases and J by 4 bases, with 12 bases between the two germline ends.

The V and J genes are TRBV27 and TRBJ2-1, with a tentative D call TRBD2 (5 bases). This CDR3 is built from 17 residues. V lost 2 bases and J lost 5, with 19 bases in between. CDR1 is MNHEY and CDR2 is SMNVEV in the germline V gene (reference sequence). The CDR3 DNA sequence: TGTGCCAGCAGTTTACCCCCCGGCGGGCGGACCGACAATGAGCAGTTCTTC. The encoded protein is CASSLPPGGRTDNEQFF.

This chain joins TRBV11-2 and TRBJ2-3; maybe TRBD2 (5 bases). The CDR3 is 15 amino acids. CDR1 and CDR2 from the germline V gene are SGHAT and FQNNGV. V was clipped by 3 bases and J by 1 base, with 11 bases between them. DNA of the CDR3: TGTGCCAGCAGCTTCGGGGTTGGGGGCACAGATACGCAGTATTTT. Translated, it gives CASSFGVGGTDTQYF.

The J gene is TRBJ2-3, the V gene TRBV25-1; 7 bases match TRBD1. Per germline, CDR1 MGHDK and CDR2 SYGVNS. J was trimmed by 6 bases and V by 2 bases; bases with no gene match: 5. This CDR3 has 14 amino acids. Here the CDR3 reads CASSEVGGRDTQYF. CDR3 nucleotides: TGTGCCAGCAGTGAAGTAGGGGGCCGGGATACGCAGTATTTT.